The 7 T cell receptor beta chains reported below all come from one sample, sequenced in a study of OX40 agonist ivuxolimab in advanced cancers. Sequenced by immunoSEQ multiplex PCR; TCRdb stores in-frame clones only, minus some. The data show about 81,000 clones, with 85% seen just once and approximately 0.22% held by the top ten. Sequencing was performed on CD4+ or CD8+ T cells sorted from blood, taken in a trial of the OX40 agonist ivuxolimab. These receptors originate from an adult with an advanced solid tumor such as melanoma, head and neck, liver or kidney cancer.

On this clone: Compared with germline, one end of the junction differs, possibly owing to a read error. This chain connects TRBV9 to TRBJ2-2; D gene ambiguous. The CDR3 spans 17 residues. In germline, CDR1 is SGDLS, CDR2 YYNGEE. This CDR3 reads CASSVGHPAESTAELFF. In DNA form, the CDR3 reads TGTGCCAGCAGCGTAGGTCACCCGGCGGAAAGCACCGCGGAGCTGTTTTTT. Full variable domain (missing parts from reference TRBV9 and TRBJ2-2): DSGVTQTPKHLITATGQRVTLRCSPRSGDLSVYWYQQSLDQGLQFLIQYYNGEERAKGNILERFSAQQFPDLHSELNLSSLELGDSALYFCASSVGHPAESTAELFFGEGSRLTVL.

The V call is TRBV4-1, the J call TRBJ1-4; D is unresolved. The CDR3 contains 14 residues. V dropped 4 bases and J dropped 2 bases, with 8 bases sitting between them. Germline-derived CDR1 and CDR2 are MGHRA and YSYEKL. The CDR3 region has the DNA TGCGCCAGCAGCCTTAGGAGTACTAATGAAAAACTGTTTTTT. Amino acids: CASSLRSTNEKLFF.

The V call is TRBV28, the J call TRBJ1-6, with 9 bases fitting TRBD1. After removal of 10 bases from V and 2 bases from J, the junction contained 6 bases not matched to a gene. Germline V gives CDR1 MDHEN, CDR2 SYDVKM. This CDR3 is 15 amino acids long. This chain's CDR3 is CATLQGATYNSPLHF. In DNA form, the CDR3 reads TGTGCCACACTACAGGGGGCGACCTATAATTCACCCCTCCACTTT.

CDR3 in amino acids: CASSFDLAVRGNTIYF. CDR3 nucleotide sequence: TGTGCCAGCAGCTTCGACCTGGCAGTACGCGGAAACACCATATATTTT. The chain has TRBV11-2 and TRBJ1-3; D not resolved. Germline V gene sequence: CDR1 SGHAT, CDR2 FQNNGV. This CDR3 contains 16 residues. V lost 3 bases and J lost 4, with 16 bases in between.

This sequence joins TRBV6-5 and TRBJ2-7, with 9 nucleotides matching TRBD1. This CDR3 comprises 14 residues. V lost 5 bases to trimming and J lost 6 bases; unmatched junction nucleotides: 8. Per the germline V gene, CDR1 is MNHEY and CDR2 is SVGAGI. CDR3 sequence: CASSPGQGWVEQYV. The CDR3 DNA follows: TGTGCCAGCAGTCCCGGACAGGGGTGGGTCGAGCAGTACGTC.

The rearrangement joins TRBV23-1 to TRBJ2-1; the match to TRBD1 covers 10 bases. TRBV23-1 is an open reading frame whose function is uncertain. This CDR3 has 16 residues. The V and J ends lost 1 base and 6 bases, in that order; junction bases with no gene match: 6. The CDR3 DNA follows: TGCGCCAGCAGTCAATTCAGACAGGGGGCTTTCAATGAGCAGTTCTTC. Its protein product is CASSQFRQGAFNEQFF.

A few counts support this clone. The chain couples TRBV6-6 to TRBJ1-2, with D possibly TRBD1 on 6 matching bases. The CDR3 contains 15 residues. Trimming took off 5 bases at V and 2 bases at J, with 15 bases between the two ends. CDR1 is MNHNY, CDR2 SVGAGI, per germline (reference sequence). CDR3 DNA sequence: TGTGCCAGCAGTACCCGGACAGCCTCCAACTATGGCTACACCTTC. This codes for CASSTRTASNYGYTF.